Listed below are T cell receptor beta chains from one sample, sequenced in a study of human T cells and chemical hapten exposure. TCRdb called the RACE reads again in MiXCR, with one record for every CDR3 protein. The sample yields 84,000 or so distinct CDR3 sequences, about 10% seen once. Sequences were derived from whole blood, sampled in connection with sensitization to the hapten diphenylcyclopropenone (DPC). The source of these receptors is a woman aged 25-40 years with alopecia areata. Some clones in this sample may be carry-over from other donors' samples. The CDR3 runs from the conserved cysteine through the conserved F or W. The D gene is left open where the match is weak. Not all rows give a size; the values are once, few, many and, for expanded clones, a class.

>TRBD1|few|TRBV6-1|TRBJ1-1
TGTGCCAGCAGTGAAGCGGACAGGATAATTGGGAATGAAGCTTTCTTT
CASSEADRIIGNEAFF
>NA|NA|TRBV5-1|TRBJ2-2
TGCGCCAGCAGCCTCAAACCGGGCACCGGGGAGCTGTTTTTT
CASSLKPGTGELFF
>NA|many|TRBV18|TRBJ2-1
TGTGCCAGCTCACCGCCGGGCAGGCAGAAAACAGGGAATGAGCAGTTCTTC
CASSPPGRQKTGNEQFF
>NA|many|TRBV18|TRBJ1-5
TGTGCCAGCTCACCACTAGGGCGCAGGGGTGAGCCCCAGCATTTT
CASSPLGRRGEPQHF
>TRBD2|many|TRBV7-2|TRBJ2-5
TGTGCCAGCAGCTTAGTGGGCGGGAGAATTCGCGAGACCCAGTACTTC
CASSLVGGRIRETQYF
>TRBD2|many|TRBV18|TRBJ2-3
TGTGCCAGCTCAACCCTACCCGGACTAGGCGAGACAGATACGCAGTATTTT
CASSTLPGLGETDTQYF
>TRBD1|many|TRBV29-1|TRBJ1-5
TGCAGCGTTGAAACAGGGGGAGGACAGCCCCAGCATTTT
CSVETGGGQPQHF
>NA|many|TRBV6-2/TRBV6-3|TRBJ1-5
TGTGCCAGCAGTACCGACAGAGATCAGCCCCAGCATTTT
CASSTDRDQPQHF
>NA|NA|TRBV12-5|TRBJ2-3
TGTGCTAGTGGCCGGGGGACATTCGGGGAAGATACGCAGTATTTT
CASGRGTFGEDTQYF
>NA|once|TRBV5-1|TRBJ2-7
TGCGCCAGCAGCCATGGGGGTTACGAGCAGTACTTC
CASSHGGYEQYF
>TRBD1|many|TRBV29-1|TRBJ2-1
TGCAGCGTTGAAGGACAGGGCCTCGTGGAGCAGTTCTTC
CSVEGQGLVEQFF
>NA|many|TRBV5-4|TRBJ2-1
TGTGCCAGCAGCTCCCCAGGGAATGAGCAGTTCTTC
CASSSPGNEQFF
>TRBD1|NA|TRBV15|TRBJ1-5
TGTGCCACCAGCAGGGGACAGGTTGGGGATAGCAATCAGCCCCAGCATTTT
CATSRGQVGDSNQPQHF
>TRBD1|many|TRBV5-1|TRBJ1-3
TGCGCCAGCAGCCGTTCTCCCGGGACAGAAGGAAACACCATATATTTT
CASSRSPGTEGNTIYF
>TRBD1|many|TRBV7-2|TRBJ2-3
TGTGCCAGCAGCTTAGCACAGGGGCTGAGCACAGATACGCAGTATTTT
CASSLAQGLSTDTQYF
>TRBD2|few|TRBV7-2|TRBJ2-1
TGTGCCAGCAGCTTAAGCGGGATCTACAATGAGCAGTTCTTC
CASSLSGIYNEQFF
>NA|many|TRBV3-1|TRBJ2-2
TGTGCCAGCAGCCAAGCCAAAAGTCGAGTCAACACCGGGGAGCTGTTTTTT
CASSQAKSRVNTGELFF